The 30 T cell receptor beta chains presented below share a single source sample, sequenced in a study of vaccination and CD4 T cells after COVID-19. Antigens for these TCRs are unknown. Cultured CD4+ T cell DNA was sequenced using the Oncomine TCR Beta short-read assay. TCRdb reprocessed the PCR reads via MiXCR and lists one record per CDR3 protein. The repertoire holds about 13,000 distinct CDR3 sequences, with 60% to 70% as singletons. Sample treatment: approximately nine-day PBMC culture with coronavirus spike peptide pools or control peptides (ViraFEST assay). Sequenced material: CD4+ T cells from blood, cultured in vitro. The receptor source for this set is a human donor who had recovered from COVID-19.

The rearrangement uses TRBV28 and TRBJ1-4; D gene unclear. Trimming removed 0 bases from V and 0 bases from J, with 8 bases in between. This CDR3 spans 16 amino acids. The germline gives CDR1 MDHEN, CDR2 SYDVKM. This CDR3 is CASSLWGSTTNEKLFF. The CDR3, as DNA: TGTGCCAGCAGTTTATGGGGCAGCACAACTAATGAAAAACTGTTTTTT.

The chain links TRBV20-1 to TRBJ1-5, with a tentative D call TRBD1 (5 bases). The V gene's germline CDR1 is DFQATT and CDR2 SNEGSKA (reference sequence). The CDR3 runs 15 residues. V lost 3 bases and J lost 4, with 16 bases in between. The CDR3 sequence: CSARMGGARNQPQHF. In nucleotides, the CDR3 is TGCAGTGCTAGGATGGGGGGTGCCCGAAATCAGCCCCAGCATTTT.

This clonotype was picked up a small number of times. The chain employs TRBV7-2 and TRBJ2-5; 8 positions agree with TRBD2. Trimming cost V 5 bases and J 5 bases; bases outside gene matches: 16. Germline lookup yields CDR1 SGHTA and CDR2 FQGNSA. The CDR3 extends over 17 amino acids. The CDR3 loop is CASSHKPWIAGNETQYF. The DNA of the CDR3 is TGTGCCAGCAGCCATAAACCGTGGATAGCGGGAAACGAGACCCAGTACTTC.

This clonotype was detected a few times. One end of the junction fails to match germline, which may point to a read error. In DNA, the CDR3 is TGTGCCAGCAGCTTAGTCTTATCTCGGACTCACTTC. It yields the protein CASSLVLSRTHF. The chain recombines TRBV11-2 with TRBJ2-7, with D possibly TRBD2 on 5 matching bases. Germline CDR1 SGHAT, CDR2 FQNNGV. This CDR3 spans 12 amino acids.

This clonotype was seen a few times. The chain has TRBV7-8 and TRBJ2-5; D not resolved. The V and J ends lost 4 bases and 5 bases respectively, with 5 bases between them. The CDR3 contains 11 residues. Germline assignment: CDR1 SGHVS and CDR2 FQNEAQ. As DNA, the CDR3 is TGTGCCAGCAGCTCAAGGGAGACCCAGTACTTC. Encoded protein: CASSSRETQYF.

There are a few counts of this clonotype. The CDR3 DNA follows: TGTGCCAGCAGCTTCCACAGGGAAGGTGAAGCTTTCTTT. It specifies CASSFHREGEAFF. This rearrangement joins TRBV7-2 to TRBJ1-1, with D maybe TRBD1 (6 bases). This CDR3 comprises 13 residues. V was trimmed by 3 bases and J by 7 bases, leaving 12 bases between them. The germline V gene encodes CDR1 SGHTA and CDR2 FQGNSA.

The gene calls are TRBV6-2 or TRBV6-3 and TRBJ1-2, with 9 nucleotides matching TRBD1. Germline V CDR1 and CDR2: MNHEY, SVGEGT. The ends lost 8 bases at V and 7 bases at J; junction bases unmatched: 2. The CDR3 extends over 11 amino acids. This CDR3 reads CASGTGTGYTF. In DNA form, the CDR3 reads TGTGCCAGCGGGACAGGGACTGGCTACACCTTC.

J is TRBJ1-1 and V is TRBV27; D is unresolved. Looked up from germline, CDR1 is MNHEY and CDR2 is SMNVEV (reference sequence). This CDR3 region has 16 residues. Trimming removed 3 bases from V and 3 bases from J, with 17 bases in between. Here the CDR3 DNA reads TGTGCCAGCAGTTTCTCGGTGGTCCGGGCATACACTGAAGCTTTCTTT. The encoded protein is CASSFSVVRAYTEAFF.

The chain couples TRBV7-9 to TRBJ1-2; no clear D. The V and J ends lost 5 bases and 7 bases respectively, with 8 bases between them. Germline lookup yields CDR1 SEHNR and CDR2 FQNEAQ (reference sequence). CDR3 length equals 11 residues. The CDR3 reads CASSPSVGYTF. In nucleotides, the CDR3 is TGTGCCAGCAGCCCCAGCGTTGGCTACACCTTC.

This clonotype was counted a few times. The V call is TRBV7-2, the J call TRBJ1-2; TRBD1 might be the D (6 bases). The CDR3 is 14 residues long. The V gene's germline CDR1 is SGHTA and CDR2 FQGNSA. V lost 3 bases and J lost 1, with 9 bases in between. The chain's CDR3 is CASSFDRSNYGYTF. The CDR3 DNA reads TGTGCCAGCAGCTTCGACAGGAGTAACTATGGCTACACCTTC.

The chain couples TRBV20-1 to TRBJ2-3; D remains unclear. Germline V gene sequence: CDR1 DFQATT, CDR2 SNEGSKA (reference sequence). Trimming removed 5 bases at V and 0 bases at J, with 15 bases between. This CDR3 contains 15 residues. The CDR3, as DNA: TGCAGTGCTCCTGGCCGGATTCGGAGCACAGATACGCAGTATTTT. Translated, it gives CSAPGRIRSTDTQYF.

The chain recombines TRBV10-3 with TRBJ1-1; perhaps TRBD1 as D (5 bases). The CDR3 covers 13 residues. Germline loops: CDR1 ENHRY, CDR2 SYGVKD. Deletions cut 5 bases from V and 3 bases from J, with 10 bases between. The CDR3 DNA reads as TGTGCCATCAGTATGGGGGGGGACACTGAAGCTTTCTTT. Translating gives CAISMGGDTEAFF.

V and J are TRBV11-2 and TRBJ2-7; a possible D gene is TRBD2 (5 bases). CDR1 SGHAT and CDR2 FQNNGV come from the germline V gene. The V end lost 5 bases, the J end lost 4 bases, and 21 bases lay between the germline ends. The CDR3 is made up of 16 amino acids. The CDR3 region has the DNA TGTGCCAGCAGCACTGGCCTAGCCCTTTACGGATACGAGCAGTACTTC. Its protein product is CASSTGLALYGYEQYF.

CDR3 DNA sequence: TGCAGTGCTACTTTATTGGCTAGCGGGGGCGCGGTCGGCACAGATACGCAGTATTTT. It specifies CSATLLASGGAVGTDTQYF. V is TRBV20-1 and J is TRBJ2-3; 10 nucleotides match TRBD2. The germline gives CDR1 DFQATT, CDR2 SNEGSKA (reference sequence). This CDR3 region has 19 residues. J lost 1 base, V lost 4 bases, and 17 bases had no gene match.

The chain links TRBV7-9 to TRBJ1-2; D not certain. Germline V CDR1 and CDR2: SEHNR, FQNEAQ (reference sequence). Trimming took off 1 base at V and 3 bases at J, with 18 bases between the two ends. The CDR3 consists of 17 residues. The CDR3 bases are TGTGCCAGCAGCTTAGGAGGGTCCCGAGTTCCCCACTATGGCTACACCTTC. Protein sequence: CASSLGGSRVPHYGYTF.

The V gene is TRBV7-6, the J gene TRBJ1-1; tentative D call: TRBD1 (5 bases). V lost 2 bases and J 3 bases, leaving 13 bases between the germline ends. The CDR3 totals 15 residues. CDR1 is SGHVS and CDR2 is FNYEAQ in the germline V gene. For the CDR3, the DNA is TGTGCCAGCAGCTTAATCCCAGGGATCCACACTGAAGCTTTCTTT. It specifies CASSLIPGIHTEAFF.

In this sample, this clonotype turned up a few times. The chain recombines TRBV7-9 with TRBJ2-2; D possibly corresponds to TRBD1 (6 bases). The germline CDR1 and CDR2 sequences are SEHNR and FQNEAQ (reference sequence). The length of the CDR3 is 16 residues. V gave up 1 base and J gave up 2 bases, with 11 bases separating them. CDR3 coding DNA: TGTGCCAGCAGCTTAGTTGTGGGGGCCAACACCGGGGAGCTGTTTTTT. It encodes CASSLVVGANTGELFF.

The table lists this clonotype with a few counts. V usage is TRBV11-3 and J usage is TRBJ2-2; weak D call: TRBD2 (7 bases). CDR1 and CDR2 (germline): SGHNT, YENEEA. The CDR3 runs 16 residues. V was trimmed by 2 bases and J by 4 bases, leaving 14 bases between them. The CDR3 loop reads CASSLLQGGGTGELFF. CDR3 in DNA: TGTGCCAGCAGCTTATTACAGGGAGGGGGCACCGGGGAGCTGTTTTTT.

The genes are TRBV28 and TRBJ2-7; the D gene is possibly TRBD1 (7 bases). Germline V lookup: CDR1 MDHEN, CDR2 SYDVKM. Trimming took 6 bases from V and 7 from J, leaving 22 bases between them. The CDR3 extends over 15 amino acids. CDR3 protein: CASRAQGTASLEQYF. The CDR3 nucleotides read TGTGCCAGCAGGGCACAGGGGACTGCCTCGTTAGAGCAGTACTTC.

The chain employs TRBV10-3 and TRBJ2-3; maybe TRBD1 (6 bases). CDR3 size: 14 residues. Trimming left V 1 base short and J 2 bases short, with 7 bases between. CDR1 and CDR2 from the germline V gene are ENHRY and SYGVKD. CDR3 bases: TGTGCCATCAGTGAGTACAGGGTCACAGATACGCAGTATTTT. Translating gives CAISEYRVTDTQYF.

This clonotype showed up just a few times. The V call is TRBV7-2, the J call TRBJ2-3; D remains unclear. Germline-derived CDR1 and CDR2 are SGHTA and FQGNSA. Trimming pared 5 bases from V and 2 bases from J, leaving 5 bases between. CDR3 length equals 12 residues. In nucleotides, the CDR3 is TGTGCCAGCAGCCCCGTCACAGATACGCAGTATTTT. Protein: CASSPVTDTQYF.

CDR3 residues: CASSPGVSYEQYF. CDR3 DNA sequence: TGTGCCAGCAGTCCTGGGGTGTCCTACGAGCAGTACTTC. The chain links TRBV6-1 to TRBJ2-7; D is unclear. V dropped 5 bases and J dropped 1 base, with 9 bases sitting between them. The CDR3 spans 13 residues. The germline CDR1 and CDR2 sequences are MNHNS and SASEGT.

This clonotype was found a few times. V and J are TRBV2 and TRBJ2-2; no clear D gene. Germline assignment: CDR1 SNHLY and CDR2 FYNNEI. The CDR3 runs to 14 residues. V was cut by 2 bases and J by 1 base, with 5 bases left in between. CDR3 in DNA: TGTGCCAGCAGTGAACAAGGGAACACCGGGGAGCTGTTTTTT. It specifies CASSEQGNTGELFF.

J is TRBJ2-1 and V is TRBV7-9; tentatively, D is TRBD1 (5 bases). This CDR3 region has 15 residues. The V end lost 5 bases, the J end lost 6 bases, and 17 bases lay between the germline ends. Germline V gene sequence: CDR1 SEHNR, CDR2 FQNEAQ (reference sequence). CDR3 sequence: CASSPRAGLVNEQFF. CDR3 sequence (DNA): TGTGCCAGCAGCCCACGAGCAGGGTTGGTCAATGAGCAGTTCTTC. Based on the CDR3 plus reference TRBV7-9 and TRBJ2-1, the full variable domain is DTGVSQNPRHKITKRGQNVTFRCDPISEHNRLYWYRQTLGQGPEFLTYFQNEAQLEKSRLLSDRFSAERPKGSFSTLEIQRTEQGDSAMYLCASSPRAGLVNEQFFGPGTRLTVL.

V is TRBV7-2 and J is TRBJ2-3; 9 bases line up with TRBD2. CDR1 is SGHTA and CDR2 is FQGNSA in the germline V gene. The CDR3 runs 16 residues. V was pared by 7 bases and J by 6 bases, with 14 bases of the junction left unmatched. CDR3 sequence (DNA): TGTGCCAGCATCCCGGGGCGGGGGGGGCCGGCGGATACGCAGTATTTT. It encodes CASIPGRGGPADTQYF.

CDR3 sequence: CASSQQGTRVNEAFF. The CDR3, as DNA: TGTGCCAGTAGTCAACAGGGAACCAGGGTAAATGAAGCTTTCTTT. The chain employs TRBV19 and TRBJ1-1; D may be TRBD1 (6 bases). The CDR3 is made up of 15 amino acids. Per the germline V gene, CDR1 is LNHDA and CDR2 is SQIVND (reference sequence). The ends were cut back, 5 bases at V and 7 bases at J, with 20 bases in the middle.

The CDR3 sequence is CASTTDRGREKLFF. For the CDR3, the DNA is TGTGCCAGCACAACGGACAGGGGGAGAGAAAAACTGTTTTTT. The V call is TRBV6-1, the J call TRBJ1-4; 10 bases match TRBD1. Per the germline V gene, CDR1 is MNHNS and CDR2 is SASEGT. V trimming: 7 bases; J trimming: 8 bases; junction bases outside the gene matches: 7. The CDR3 runs to 14 residues.

The genes are TRBV28 and TRBJ2-1; 8 bases match TRBD2. The CDR3 totals 15 residues. Losses at the gene ends were 4 bases for V and 3 bases for J; bases not matched to a gene: 5. Looked up from germline, CDR1 is MDHEN and CDR2 is SYDVKM. The chain's CDR3 is CASSSPGTSYNEQFF. The CDR3, as DNA: TGTGCCAGCAGTTCGCCCGGGACTAGCTACAATGAGCAGTTCTTC.

In nucleotides, the CDR3 is TGTGCCAGTAGTGCCTCGGGAGGGGCCAACGTCCTGACTTTC. Translated, it gives CASSASGGANVLTF. The rearrangement joins TRBV19 to TRBJ2-6, with a possible D match to TRBD2 (5 bases). The CDR3 sequence is 14 residues long. The germline CDR1 and CDR2 sequences are LNHDA and SQIVND (reference sequence). V was clipped by 5 bases and J by 4 bases, with 9 bases between them.

This clonotype was counted only a few times. V gene TRBV28 combines with J gene TRBJ1-5; tentative D call: TRBD1 (5 bases). The V gene's germline CDR1 is MDHEN and CDR2 SYDVKM. V lost 3 bases, J lost 6 bases, and 12 bases lay in between. The CDR3 spans 14 residues. CDR3 coding DNA: TGTGCCAGCAGTTTGTCGGGGGGTGGTCAGCCCCAGCATTTT. This translates into CASSLSGGGQPQHF.